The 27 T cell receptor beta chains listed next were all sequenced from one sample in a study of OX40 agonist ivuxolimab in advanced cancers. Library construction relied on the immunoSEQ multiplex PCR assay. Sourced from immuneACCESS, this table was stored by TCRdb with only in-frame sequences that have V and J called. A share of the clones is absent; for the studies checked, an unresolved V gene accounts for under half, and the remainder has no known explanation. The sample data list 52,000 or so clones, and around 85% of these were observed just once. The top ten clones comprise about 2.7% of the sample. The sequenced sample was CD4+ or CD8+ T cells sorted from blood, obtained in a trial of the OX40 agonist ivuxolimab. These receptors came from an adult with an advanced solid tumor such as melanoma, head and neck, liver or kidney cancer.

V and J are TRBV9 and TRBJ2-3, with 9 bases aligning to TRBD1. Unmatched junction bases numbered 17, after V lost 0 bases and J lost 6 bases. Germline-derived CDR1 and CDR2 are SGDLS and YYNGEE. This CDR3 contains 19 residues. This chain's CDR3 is CASSVGDRVKFSLGDTQYF. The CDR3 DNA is TGTGCCAGCAGCGTAGGGGACAGGGTTAAGTTTTCTTTAGGTGATACGCAGTATTTT.

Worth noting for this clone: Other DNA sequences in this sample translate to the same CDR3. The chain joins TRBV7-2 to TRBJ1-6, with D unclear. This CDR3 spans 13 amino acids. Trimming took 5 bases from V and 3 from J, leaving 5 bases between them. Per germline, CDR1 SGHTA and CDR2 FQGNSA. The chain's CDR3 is CASSRDYNSPLHF. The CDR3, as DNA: TGTGCCAGCAGCCGGGACTATAATTCACCCCTCCACTTT.

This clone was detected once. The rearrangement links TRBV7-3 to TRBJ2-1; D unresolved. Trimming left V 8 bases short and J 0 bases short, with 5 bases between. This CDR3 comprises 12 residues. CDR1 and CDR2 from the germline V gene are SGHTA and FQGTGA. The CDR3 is CASDPSYNEQFF. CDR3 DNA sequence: TGTGCCAGCGACCCCTCCTACAATGAGCAGTTCTTC.

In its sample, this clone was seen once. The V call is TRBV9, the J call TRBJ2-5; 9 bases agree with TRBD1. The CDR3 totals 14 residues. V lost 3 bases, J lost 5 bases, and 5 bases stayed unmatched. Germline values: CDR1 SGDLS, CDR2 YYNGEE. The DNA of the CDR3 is TGTGCCAGCAGCGCCGGGACAGGGTGGGAGACCCAGTACTTC. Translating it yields CASSAGTGWETQYF. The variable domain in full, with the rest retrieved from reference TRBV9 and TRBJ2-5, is DSGVTQTPKHLITATGQRVTLRCSPRSGDLSVYWYQQSLDQGLQFLIQYYNGEERAKGNILERFSAQQFPDLHSELNLSSLELGDSALYFCASSAGTGWETQYFGPGTRLLVL.

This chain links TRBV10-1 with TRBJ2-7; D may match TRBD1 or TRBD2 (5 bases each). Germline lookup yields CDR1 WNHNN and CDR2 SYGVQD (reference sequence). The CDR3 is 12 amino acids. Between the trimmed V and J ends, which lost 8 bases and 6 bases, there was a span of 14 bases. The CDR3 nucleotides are TGCGCCAGCTCAATCGGGGCCGGCGAGCAGTACTTC. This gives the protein CASSIGAGEQYF.

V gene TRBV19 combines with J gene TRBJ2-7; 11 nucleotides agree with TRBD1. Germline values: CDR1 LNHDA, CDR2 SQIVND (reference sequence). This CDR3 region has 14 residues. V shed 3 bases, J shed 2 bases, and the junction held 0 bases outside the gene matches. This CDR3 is CASSMGQGAYEQYF. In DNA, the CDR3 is TGTGCCAGTAGTATGGGACAGGGGGCCTACGAGCAGTACTTC.

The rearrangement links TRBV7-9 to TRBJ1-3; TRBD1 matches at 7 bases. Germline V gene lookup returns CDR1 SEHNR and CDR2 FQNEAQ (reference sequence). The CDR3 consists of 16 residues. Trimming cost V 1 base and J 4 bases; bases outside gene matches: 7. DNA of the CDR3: TGTGCCAGCAGCTTAGTGCAGCTGGGACAGGGAAACACCATATATTTT. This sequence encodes CASSLVQLGQGNTIYF.

CDR3 nucleotide sequence: TGTGCCACCACTATAAGAATGTATCGCGGGAGTGTCGAGACCCAGTACTTC. It specifies CATTIRMYRGSVETQYF. This chain joins TRBV28 and TRBJ2-5; 7 bases agree with TRBD2. CDR3 length equals 17 residues. Looked up from germline, CDR1 is MDHEN and CDR2 is SYDVKM. V dropped 10 bases and J dropped 5; count of bases not matched to a gene: 22.

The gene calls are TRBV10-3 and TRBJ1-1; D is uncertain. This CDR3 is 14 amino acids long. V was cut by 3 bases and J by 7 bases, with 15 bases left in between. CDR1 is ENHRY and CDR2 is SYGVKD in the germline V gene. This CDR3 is CAISDTPESGEAFF. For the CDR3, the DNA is TGTGCCATCAGTGATACACCCGAATCTGGTGAAGCTTTCTTT.

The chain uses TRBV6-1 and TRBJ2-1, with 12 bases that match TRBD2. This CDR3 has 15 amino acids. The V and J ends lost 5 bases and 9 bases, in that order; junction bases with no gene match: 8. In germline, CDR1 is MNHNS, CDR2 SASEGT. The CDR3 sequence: CASSRLAGAGGEQFF. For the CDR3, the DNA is TGTGCCAGCAGTCGACTAGCGGGAGCGGGGGGTGAGCAGTTCTTC.

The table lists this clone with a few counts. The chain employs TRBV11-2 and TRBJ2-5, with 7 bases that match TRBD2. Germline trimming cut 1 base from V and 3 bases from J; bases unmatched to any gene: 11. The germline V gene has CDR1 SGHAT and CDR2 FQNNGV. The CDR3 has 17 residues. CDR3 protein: CASSLVLWTSHKETQYF. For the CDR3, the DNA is TGTGCCAGCAGCTTAGTTCTATGGACTAGTCATAAAGAGACCCAGTACTTC.

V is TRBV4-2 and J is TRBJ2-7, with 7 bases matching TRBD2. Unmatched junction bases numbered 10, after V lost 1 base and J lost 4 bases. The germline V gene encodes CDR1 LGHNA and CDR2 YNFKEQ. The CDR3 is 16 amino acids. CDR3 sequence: CASSQVTGLRRYEQYF. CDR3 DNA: TGTGCCAGCAGCCAAGTCACGGGACTACGACGTTACGAGCAGTACTTC.

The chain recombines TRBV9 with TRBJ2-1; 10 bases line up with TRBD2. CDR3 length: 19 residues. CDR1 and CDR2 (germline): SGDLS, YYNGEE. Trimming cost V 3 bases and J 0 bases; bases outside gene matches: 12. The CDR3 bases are TGTGCCAGCAGCGCGGAGGGACTAGCGCTTACCGTCTCCTACAATGAGCAGTTCTTC. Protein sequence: CASSAEGLALTVSYNEQFF.

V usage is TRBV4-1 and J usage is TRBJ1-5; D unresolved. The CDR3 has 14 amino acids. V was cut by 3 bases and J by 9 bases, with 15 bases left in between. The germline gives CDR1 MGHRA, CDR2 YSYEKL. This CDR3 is CASSHYKSPSPQHF. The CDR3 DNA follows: TGCGCCAGCAGCCACTACAAGAGCCCGTCGCCCCAGCATTTT.

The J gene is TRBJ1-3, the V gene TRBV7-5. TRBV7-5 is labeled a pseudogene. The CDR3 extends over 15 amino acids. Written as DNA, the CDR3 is TGTGCCAGAAGCTTAAGGGGGGCAAGTGGAAACACCATATATTTT. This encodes CARSLRGASGNTIYF.

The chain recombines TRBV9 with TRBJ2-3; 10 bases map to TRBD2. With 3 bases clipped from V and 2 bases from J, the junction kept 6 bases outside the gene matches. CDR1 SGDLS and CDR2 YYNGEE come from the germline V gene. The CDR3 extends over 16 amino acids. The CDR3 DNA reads TGTGCCAGCAGCGCCCGGACTAGCGGTAACACAGATACGCAGTATTTT. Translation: CASSARTSGNTDTQYF.

The CDR3 region has the DNA TGTGCCAGCAGCTTGTGGTTTGCAACTAATGAAAAACTGTTTTTT. It codes for CASSLWFATNEKLFF. The rearrangement joins TRBV5-5 to TRBJ1-4, with D uncertain. This CDR3 has 15 residues. Germline CDR1 and CDR2: SGHKS and YYEKEE (reference sequence). Trimming took 1 base from V and 0 from J, leaving 7 bases between them.

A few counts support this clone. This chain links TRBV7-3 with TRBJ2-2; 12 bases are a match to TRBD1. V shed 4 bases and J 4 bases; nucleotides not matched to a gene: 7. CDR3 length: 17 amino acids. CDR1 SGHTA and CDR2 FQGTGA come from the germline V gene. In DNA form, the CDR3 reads TGTGCCAGCAGCTCCCCGGGACAGGGGGCCGGCACCGGGGAGCTGTTTTTT. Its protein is CASSSPGQGAGTGELFF.

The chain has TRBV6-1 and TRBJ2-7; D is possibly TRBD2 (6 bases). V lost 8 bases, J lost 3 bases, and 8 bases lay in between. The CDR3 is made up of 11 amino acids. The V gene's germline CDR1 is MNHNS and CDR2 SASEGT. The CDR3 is CASGDFYEQYF. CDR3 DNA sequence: TGTGCCAGCGGGGACTTCTACGAGCAGTACTTC.

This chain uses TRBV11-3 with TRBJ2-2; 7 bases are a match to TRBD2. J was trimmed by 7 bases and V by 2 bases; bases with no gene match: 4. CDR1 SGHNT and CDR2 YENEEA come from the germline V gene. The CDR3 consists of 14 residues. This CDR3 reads CASSLTGRIGELFF. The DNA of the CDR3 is TGTGCCAGCAGCTTAACCGGGAGGATCGGGGAGCTGTTTTTT.

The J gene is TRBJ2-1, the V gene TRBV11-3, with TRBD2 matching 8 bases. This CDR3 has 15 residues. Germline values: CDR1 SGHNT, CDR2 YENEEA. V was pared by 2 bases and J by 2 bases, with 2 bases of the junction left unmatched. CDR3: CASSLRLATYNEQFF. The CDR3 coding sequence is TGTGCCAGCAGCTTAAGACTAGCGACCTACAATGAGCAGTTCTTC.

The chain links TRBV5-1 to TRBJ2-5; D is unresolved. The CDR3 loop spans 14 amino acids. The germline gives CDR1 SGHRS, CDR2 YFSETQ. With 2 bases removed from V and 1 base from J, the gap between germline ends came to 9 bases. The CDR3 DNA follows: TGCGCCAGCAGCTTCTTTGCGGCCCAAGAGACCCAGTACTTC. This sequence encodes CASSFFAAQETQYF.

CDR3 DNA: TGTGCCAGCAGTTACTCGGGATGGGAGACCCAGTACTTC. It specifies CASSYSGWETQYF. The V call is TRBV6-5, the J call TRBJ2-5; D not certain. The CDR3 covers 13 residues. Trimming took off 0 bases at V and 5 bases at J, with 7 bases between the two ends. Per germline, CDR1 MNHEY and CDR2 SVGAGI.

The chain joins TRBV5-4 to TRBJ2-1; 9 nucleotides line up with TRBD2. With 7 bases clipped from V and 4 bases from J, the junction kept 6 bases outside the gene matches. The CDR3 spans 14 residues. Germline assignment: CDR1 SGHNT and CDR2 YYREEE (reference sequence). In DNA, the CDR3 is TGTGCCAGCGGTCTAGCGGGACTATACAATGAGCAGTTCTTC. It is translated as CASGLAGLYNEQFF.

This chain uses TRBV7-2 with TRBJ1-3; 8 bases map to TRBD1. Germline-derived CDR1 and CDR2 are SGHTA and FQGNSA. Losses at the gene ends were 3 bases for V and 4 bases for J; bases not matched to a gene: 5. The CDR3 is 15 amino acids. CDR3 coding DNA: TGTGCCAGCAGCTTGCAGGGGGACAGGGGAAACACCATATATTTT. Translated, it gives CASSLQGDRGNTIYF.

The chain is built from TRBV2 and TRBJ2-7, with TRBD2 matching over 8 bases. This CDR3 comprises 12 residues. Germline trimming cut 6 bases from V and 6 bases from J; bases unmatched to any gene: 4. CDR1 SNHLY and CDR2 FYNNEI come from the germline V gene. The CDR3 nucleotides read TGTGCCAGCAGGCGGGGGGCCGGCGAGCAGTACTTC. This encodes CASRRGAGEQYF.

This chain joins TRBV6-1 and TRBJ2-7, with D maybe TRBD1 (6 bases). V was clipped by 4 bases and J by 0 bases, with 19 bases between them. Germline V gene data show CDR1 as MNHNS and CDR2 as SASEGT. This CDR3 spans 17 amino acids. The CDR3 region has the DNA TGTGCCAGCAGTGGGAAACGGACAGACTTGAGCTCCTACGAGCAGTACTTC. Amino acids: CASSGKRTDLSSYEQYF.